These T cell receptor beta chains were read from a single sample in a study of human thymus T cells. Sequenced by immunoSEQ multiplex PCR; TCRdb stores in-frame clones only, minus some. Of around 120,000 clones listed, around 96% were seen once; the top ten hold 0.024%. Sequenced input: thymus tissue. These receptor sequences come from a boy under two years old with a congenital heart defect but otherwise immunologically healthy. Both conserved end residues are part of each CDR3. D genes are given only for firm matches. A row's size may be missing; if present it is once, few, many or a size class.

TRBD2	TRBJ2-3	TRBV27	.	CASSYRLAGGPRGDTQYF	TGTGCCAGCAGTTATCGACTAGCGGGGGGGCCGAGAGGAGATACGCAGTATTTT
TRBD2	TRBJ2-2	TRBV27	.	CASSLRGTSATGELFF	TGTGCCAGCAGTTTAAGGGGGACTAGCGCTACCGGGGAGCTGTTTTTT
TRBD1	TRBJ2-1	TRBV6-5	.	CASSRTGDYNEQFF	TGTGCCAGCAGTCGGACAGGGGACTACAATGAGCAGTTCTTC
.	TRBJ2-3	TRBV7-2	.	CASSLFEAYTDTQYF	TGTGCCAGCAGCTTATTCGAGGCCTACACAGATACGCAGTATTTT
TRBD1	TRBJ1-1	TRBV5-8	.	CASSLMTGGRTEAFF	TGTGCCAGCAGCTTAATGACAGGGGGACGGACTGAAGCTTTCTTT
.	TRBJ2-3	TRBV28	.	CASSYRDGKDTQYF	TGTGCCAGCAGTTACCGGGACGGCAAGGATACGCAGTATTTT
.	TRBJ2-2	TRBV28	once	CASRKGKTGELFF	TGTGCCAGCAGGAAGGGCAAGACCGGGGAGCTGTTTTTT
TRBD1	TRBJ2-7	TRBV7-8	.	CASSRLRQGTYEQYF	TGTGCCAGCAGTCGACTCCGACAGGGAACCTACGAGCAGTACTTC
TRBD1	TRBJ1-3	TRBV5-1	.	CASSLVGQASSGNTIYF	TGCGCCAGCAGCTTGGTGGGACAGGCGTCCTCTGGAAACACCATATATTTT
.	TRBJ1-3	TRBV7-2	.	CASSRGGNGNTIYF	TGTGCCAGCAGCCGAGGAGGGAACGGAAACACCATATATTTT
.	TRBJ2-2	TRBV7-8	few	CASSPGLRLSGELFF	TGTGCCAGCAGCCCGGGTCTCCGATTATCCGGGGAGCTGTTTTTT
TRBD1	TRBJ1-2	TRBV7-2	.	CASSIRQGAALNYGYTF	TGTGCCAGCAGCATACGACAGGGGGCTGCTCTTAACTATGGCTACACCTTC
TRBD1	TRBJ2-1	TRBV12-5	.	CASGRKTGVSYNEQFF	TGTGCTAGTGGCCGAAAGACAGGGGTTTCCTACAATGAGCAGTTCTTC
.	TRBJ2-7	TRBV7-6	.	CGDWLYEQYF	TGTGGAGACTGGCTCTACGAGCAGTACTTC
.	TRBJ1-2	TRBV20-1	.	CSAKGHYGYTF	TGCAGTGCCAAAGGCCATTATGGCTACACCTTC
TRBD1	TRBJ1-5	TRBV28	.	CASSQEPDREFRNQPQHF	TGTGCCAGCAGCCAGGAGCCGGACAGGGAATTTCGCAATCAGCCCCAGCATTTT
TRBD1	TRBJ1-1	TRBV11-2	.	CASSPEGATEAFF	TGTGCCAGCAGCCCTGAGGGGGCGACTGAAGCTTTCTTT
.	TRBJ1-5	TRBV28	.	CASRPRGTQPQHF	TGTGCCAGCAGGCCTCGGGGGACTCAGCCCCAGCATTTT
.	TRBJ2-1	TRBV5-1	.	CASSTTGIHNEQFF	TGCGCCAGCAGCACCACAGGGATCCACAATGAGCAGTTCTTC
.	TRBJ1-1	TRBV7-2	once	CASSLVGGGHTEAFF	TGTGCCAGCAGCTTAGTTGGGGGGGGGCACACTGAAGCTTTCTTT
.	TRBJ1-3	TRBV9	.	CASSAVIIQGSTENTIYF	TGTGCCAGCAGCGCTGTTATTATTCAGGGGAGTACCGAAAACACCATATATTTT
.	TRBJ2-2	TRBV12-5	.	CASGLDTGTGELFF	TGTGCTAGTGGTTTGGACACGGGAACCGGGGAGCTGTTTTTT
TRBD1	TRBJ2-5	TRBV4-1	.	CASSQDPTGGETQYF	TGCGCCAGCAGCCAAGATCCCACAGGGGGAGAGACCCAGTACTTC
.	TRBJ2-5	TRBV2	.	CASSDIQETQYF	TGTGCCAGCAGTGACATACAAGAGACCCAGTACTTC
TRBD1	TRBJ1-2	TRBV4-1	.	CASSQEGDRGRKARGYTF	TGCGCCAGCAGCCAAGAAGGGGACAGGGGAAGGAAGGCGAGGGGCTACACCTTC
TRBD2	TRBJ2-5	TRBV5-4	.	CASSPSGTREKETQYF	TGTGCCAGCAGCCCGTCCGGGACTAGGGAGAAGGAGACCCAGTACTTC
.	TRBJ1-5	TRBV9	.	CASSGGTQPQHF	TGTGCCAGCTCGGGGGGGACCCAGCCCCAGCATTTT
TRBD1	TRBJ1-3	TRBV7-9	.	CASRDSGNTIYF	TGTGCCAGTCGGGACAGTGGAAACACCATATATTTT